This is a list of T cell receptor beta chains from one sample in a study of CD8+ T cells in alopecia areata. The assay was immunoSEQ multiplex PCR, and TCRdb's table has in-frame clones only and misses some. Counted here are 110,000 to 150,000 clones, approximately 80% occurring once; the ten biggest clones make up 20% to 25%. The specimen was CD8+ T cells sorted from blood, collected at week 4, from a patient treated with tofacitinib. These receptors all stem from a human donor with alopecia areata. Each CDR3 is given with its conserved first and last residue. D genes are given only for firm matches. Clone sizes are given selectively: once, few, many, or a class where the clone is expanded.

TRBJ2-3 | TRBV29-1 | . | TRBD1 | TGCAGCGTGGGGGACAGGGGCGAGGCAGATACGCAGTATTTT | CSVGDRGEADTQYF
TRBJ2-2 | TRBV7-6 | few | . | TGTGCCAGCAGCGGAGCAACTAGTGCGAACACCGGGGAGCTGTTTTTT | CASSGATSANTGELFF
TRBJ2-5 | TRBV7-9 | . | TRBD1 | TGTGCCAGCAGCTTGGACAGGGTGGAGACCCAGTACTTC | CASSLDRVETQYF
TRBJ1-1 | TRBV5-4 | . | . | TGTGCCAGCAGCTGGGGGGTCCTAGGAAACACTGAAGCTTTCTTT | CASSWGVLGNTEAFF
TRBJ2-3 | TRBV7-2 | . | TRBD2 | TGTGCCAGCAGCTCCCGAGCGGGGGGCGATACGCAGTATTTT | CASSSRAGGDTQYF
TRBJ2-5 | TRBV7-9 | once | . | TGTGCCAGTAAAGAGGGCCAAGAGACCCAGTACTTC | CASKEGQETQYF
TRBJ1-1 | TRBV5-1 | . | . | TGCGCCAGCAGTCCGGTCGGGCCAGACACTGAAGCTTTCTTT | CASSPVGPDTEAFF
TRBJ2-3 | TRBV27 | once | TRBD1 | TGTGCCAGCAGCCTAGGGGGCAGGGTCACAGATACGCAGTATTTT | CASSLGGRVTDTQYF
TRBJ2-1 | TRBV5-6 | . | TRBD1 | TGTGCCAGCGGGACAGGGTCCTACAATGAGCAGTTCTTC | CASGTGSYNEQFF
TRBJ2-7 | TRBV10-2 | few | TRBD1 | TGCGCCAGCACAGGGGGCCCCTACGAGCAGTACTTC | CASTGGPYEQYF
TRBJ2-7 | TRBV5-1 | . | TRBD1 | TGCGCCAGCAGCGAGGGACAGGGGTTCTACGAGCAGTACTTC | CASSEGQGFYEQYF
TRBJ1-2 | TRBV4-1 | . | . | TGCGCCAGCAGCCAAGAAAACACAGGATACCCCTATGGCTACACCTTC | CASSQENTGYPYGYTF
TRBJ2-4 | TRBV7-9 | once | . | TGTGCCAGCAGCTCCGGCCCCGAGGACATTCAGTACTTC | CASSSGPEDIQYF
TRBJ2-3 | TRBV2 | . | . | TGTGCCAGCAGGACTCCGGGACCGGATACGCAGTATTTT | CASRTPGPDTQYF
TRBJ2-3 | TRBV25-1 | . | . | TGTGCCAGCAGTGAATCCTACCGTCCCAGGGATACGCAGTATTTT | CASSESYRPRDTQYF
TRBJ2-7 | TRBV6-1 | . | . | TGTGCCAGCAGTGAATATCGGGGGGCCCTCTACGAGCAGTACTTC | CASSEYRGALYEQYF
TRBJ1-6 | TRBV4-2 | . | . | TGTGCCAGCAGCCAAGATGTGGACAGTACCAATTCACCCCTCCACTTT | CASSQDVDSTNSPLHF
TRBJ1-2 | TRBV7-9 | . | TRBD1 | TGTGCCAGCAGCTTAGTCGGGACAGTCTATGGCTACACCTTC | CASSLVGTVYGYTF
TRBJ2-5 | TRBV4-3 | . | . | TGCGCCAGCAGCCACGGACAGTCCCCCCAAGAGACCCAGTACTTC | CASSHGQSPQETQYF
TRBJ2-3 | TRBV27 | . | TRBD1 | TGTGCCAGCAGTTTCGGACAGGGAGATACGCAGTATTTT | CASSFGQGDTQYF
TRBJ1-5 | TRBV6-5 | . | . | TGTGCCAGCAGTTATGAGTGGCCAACAAATCAGCCCCAGCATTTT | CASSYEWPTNQPQHF
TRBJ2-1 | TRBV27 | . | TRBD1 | TGTGCCAGCAGTTTATTGGGACAGGGATGGGATGAGCAGTTCTTC | CASSLLGQGWDEQFF
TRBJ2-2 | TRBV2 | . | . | TGTGCCAGCAGTGAGGGGGTGACGAACACCGGGGAGCTGTTTTTT | CASSEGVTNTGELFF
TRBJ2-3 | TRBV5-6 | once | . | TGTGCCAGCACGTACTTGAGGGACGGGAGCCCTAGCACAGATACGCAGTATTTT | CASTYLRDGSPSTDTQYF
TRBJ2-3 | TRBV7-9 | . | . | TGTGCCAGCAGCTTAGCTCGGGGGAGCACAGATACGCAGTATTTT | CASSLARGSTDTQYF
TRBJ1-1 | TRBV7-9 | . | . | TGTGCCAGCAGCCCCTTCGGGCAGGCTTCTATGAACACTGAAGCTTTCTTT | CASSPFGQASMNTEAFF
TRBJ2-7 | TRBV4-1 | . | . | TGCGCCAGCAGCCAAGACGCAGGGCGCTCCTACGAGCAGTACTTC | CASSQDAGRSYEQYF
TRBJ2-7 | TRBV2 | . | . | TGTGTTGCACATGGGGCAGACTACGAGCAGTACTTC | CVAHGADYEQYF
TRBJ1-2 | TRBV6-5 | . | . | TGTGCCAGCACGGAAGAGGCAGGGAACTATGGCTACACCTTC | CASTEEAGNYGYTF
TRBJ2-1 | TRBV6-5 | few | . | TGTGCCAGCAGTTACCTTCTCAGTCGCAATGAGCAGTTCTTC | CASSYLLSRNEQFF
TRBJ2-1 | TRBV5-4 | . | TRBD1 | TGTGCCAGCAGCTTGGTCCTAGCCGGGACAGGGGGCTCGAATGAGCAGTTCTTC | CASSLVLAGTGGSNEQFF
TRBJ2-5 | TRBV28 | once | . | TGTGCCAGCAGCCTGCAAGAGACCCAGTACTTC | CASSLQETQYF
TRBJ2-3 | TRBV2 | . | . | TGTGCCAGCAGTGAGACGCAGGGGATCGCAGATACGCAGTATTTT | CASSETQGIADTQYF
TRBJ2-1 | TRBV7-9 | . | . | TGTGCCAGCAGCTTAGTTAGGCTAGCGAGTTACAATGAGCAGTTCTTC | CASSLVRLASYNEQFF
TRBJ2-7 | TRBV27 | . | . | TGTGCCAGCAGTCCGGCGGGACTCGACAGCTCCTACGAGCAGTACTTC | CASSPAGLDSSYEQYF
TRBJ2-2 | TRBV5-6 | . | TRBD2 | TGTGCCAGCAGCTTAGTACTAGCGTCCGGGGAGCTGTTTTTT | CASSLVLASGELFF
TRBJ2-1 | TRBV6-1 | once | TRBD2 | TGTGCCAGCAGCGAATATAGCGGGGGCCACGGTAATGAGCAGTTCTTC | CASSEYSGGHGNEQFF
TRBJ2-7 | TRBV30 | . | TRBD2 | TGTGCCTGGAGTCAGAGCGGGGCTCGCTACGAGCAGTACTTC | CAWSQSGARYEQYF
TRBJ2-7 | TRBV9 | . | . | TGTGCCAGCAGCGCAGGGATTTACCCCTACGAGCAGTACTTC | CASSAGIYPYEQYF
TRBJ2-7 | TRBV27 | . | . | TGTGCCAGCAGTCCCTTTGCGGGGCGATCCTACGAGCAGTACTTC | CASSPFAGRSYEQYF
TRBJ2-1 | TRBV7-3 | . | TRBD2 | TGTGCCAGCAGGCCTTCTTCCGGGACTAGCGGGGAGCAGTTCTTC | CASRPSSGTSGEQFF
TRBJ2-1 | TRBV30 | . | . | TGTGCCTGGAGTTGGTCTCCCTCTAATGAGCAGTTCTTC | CAWSWSPSNEQFF
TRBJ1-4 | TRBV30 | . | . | TGTGCCTGGAGTGAAACCGGAGAAAAACTGTTTTTT | CAWSETGEKLFF
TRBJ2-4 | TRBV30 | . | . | TGTGCCTTCGCATACCGGGTAGCCAAAAACATTCAGTACTTC | CAFAYRVAKNIQYF
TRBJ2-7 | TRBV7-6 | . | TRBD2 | TGTGCCAGCAGGGGGGAGGGCTTCGGCGAGCAGTACTTC | CASRGEGFGEQYF
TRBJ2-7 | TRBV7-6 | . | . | TGTGCCAGCAGCTTAGCTCAGGACTACGAGCAGTACTTC | CASSLAQDYEQYF
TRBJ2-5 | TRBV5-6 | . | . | TGTGCCAGCAGCTTTGGTGAGACCCAGTACTTC | CASSFGETQYF
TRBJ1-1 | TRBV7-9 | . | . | TGTGCCAGCAGCTTTACAGGCCGGTTCGAGTTAGGATCCTTT | CASSFTGRFELGSF
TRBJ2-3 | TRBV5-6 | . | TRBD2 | TGTGCCAGCAGCCCGGTCGGGGGGGCCCCAGATACGCAGTATTTT | CASSPVGGAPDTQYF
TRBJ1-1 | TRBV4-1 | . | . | TGCGCCAGCAGCCAAGTAAAGGGGGGGAACACTGAAGCTTTCTTT | CASSQVKGGNTEAFF
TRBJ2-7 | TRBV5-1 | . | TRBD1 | TGCGCCAGCAGCTTGGCCGCGGGACAGGGTCGCTCCTACGAGCAGTACTTC | CASSLAAGQGRSYEQYF
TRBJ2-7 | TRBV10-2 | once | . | TGCGCCAGCAGTGAGGCAGGGGGGGCCTACGAGCAGTACTTC | CASSEAGGAYEQYF
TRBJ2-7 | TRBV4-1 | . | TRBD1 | TGCGCCAGCAGCCTCCGGGACAGAACCTACGAGCAGTACTTC | CASSLRDRTYEQYF